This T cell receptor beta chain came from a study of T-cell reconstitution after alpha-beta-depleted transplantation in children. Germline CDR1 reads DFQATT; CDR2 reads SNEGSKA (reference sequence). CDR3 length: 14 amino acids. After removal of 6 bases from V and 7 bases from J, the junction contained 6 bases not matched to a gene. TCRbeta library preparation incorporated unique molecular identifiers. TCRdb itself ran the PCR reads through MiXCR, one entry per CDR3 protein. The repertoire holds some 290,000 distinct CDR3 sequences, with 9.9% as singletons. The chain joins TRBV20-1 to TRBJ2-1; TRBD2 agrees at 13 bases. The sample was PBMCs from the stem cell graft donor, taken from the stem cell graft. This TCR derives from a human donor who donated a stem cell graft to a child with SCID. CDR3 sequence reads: CSATSGGAWNEQFF. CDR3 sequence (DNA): TGCAGTGCAACTAGCGGGGGGGCTTGGAATGAGCAGTTCTTC.